One sample yielded the 16 T cell receptor beta chains listed below, sequenced in a study of regulatory T cells in long-lasting Graves disease. Building of the TCR beta libraries involved iRepertoire HTBI primers and Arm-PCR of CDR3 regions. TCRdb fed the multiplex PCR reads into MiXCR, producing one record per CDR3 protein. The repertoire holds approximately 540,000 distinct CDR3 sequences, with more than 10% as singletons. Time point specified: newly diagnosed GD, antithyroid drugs for less than 3 months. Generation of the TCR library employed RNA extracted from PBMCs. The same sample was also used in a study of T cells in Graves' hyperthyroidism and ophthalmopathy.

Sequencing was performed on peripheral blood mononuclear cells (PBMCs), taken at new diagnosis, from a patient treated with antithyroid drugs. The origin of the receptors is a woman aged 25 to 39 with Graves disease.

In this sample, this clonotype turned up many times. The V gene is TRBV7-2, the J gene TRBJ1-1; unclear D gene. This CDR3 region has 16 residues. Looked up from germline, CDR1 is SGHTA and CDR2 is FQGNSA. V lost 0 bases and J lost 4, with 15 bases in between. The CDR3 loop reads CASSLAYGRAGTEAFF. CDR3 in DNA: TGTGCCAGCAGCTTAGCGTATGGTAGGGCTGGCACTGAAGCTTTCTTT. The variable domain in full, completed from reference TRBV7-2 and TRBJ1-1, reads GAGVSQSPSNKVTEKGKDVELRCDPISGHTALYWYRQSLGQGLEFLIYFQGNSAPDKSGLPSDRFSAERTGGSVSTLTIQRTQQEDSAVYLCASSLAYGRAGTEAFFGQGTRLTVV.

This clonotype was seen more than once but under ten times. This chain uses TRBV30 with TRBJ1-5; D call uncertain. Per germline, CDR1 GTSNPN and CDR2 SVGIG (reference sequence). Trimming removed 2 bases from V and 2 bases from J, with 7 bases in between. The CDR3 has 13 amino acids. CDR3 sequence reads: CAWSRKGNQPQHF. CDR3 coding DNA: TGTGCCTGGAGTAGGAAGGGCAATCAGCCCCAGCATTTT.

This clonotype was detected a few times. The chain recombines TRBV5-4 with TRBJ2-1, with 11 bases aligning to TRBD2. Germline V gene data show CDR1 as SGHNT and CDR2 as YYREEE (reference sequence). The CDR3 has 16 amino acids. Losses at the gene ends were 1 base for V and 8 bases for J; bases not matched to a gene: 8. CDR3 sequence: CASSLTSGSLVDEQFF. In nucleotides, the CDR3 is TGTGCCAGCAGCTTGACTAGCGGGAGCCTTGTGGATGAGCAGTTCTTC. The complete variable domain, with remaining parts taken from reference TRBV5-4 and TRBJ2-1, reads ETGVTQSPTHLIKTRGQQVTLRCSSQSGHNTVSWYQQALGQGPQFIFQYYREEENGRGNFPPRFSGLQFPNYSSELNVNALELDDSALYLCASSLTSGSLVDEQFFGPGTRLTVL.

This clonotype appeared a few times. V is TRBV20-1 and J is TRBJ1-6, with no clear D. CDR1 is DFQATT and CDR2 is SNEGSKA in the germline V gene (reference sequence). This CDR3 has 13 residues. V lost 2 bases and J lost 9, with 11 bases in between. CDR3 in amino acids: CSARLGSGSPLHF. The CDR3 nucleotides are TGCAGTGCTAGATTAGGGTCCGGTTCACCCCTCCACTTT.

This clonotype has a handful of counts. The chain combines TRBV5-5 with TRBJ1-1, with TRBD1 identical over 7 bases. The length of the CDR3 is 14 residues. V shed 3 bases and J 5 bases; nucleotides not matched to a gene: 7. Germline lookup yields CDR1 SGHKS and CDR2 YYEKEE (reference sequence). The CDR3 spells CASSWGTATTEAFF. The CDR3 DNA follows: TGTGCCAGCAGCTGGGGGACAGCCACGACTGAAGCTTTCTTT.

For this clonotype: A much larger clone sits a single nucleotide away, making a read error possible. The conserved closing phenylalanine or tryptophan is absent in this CDR3, likely reflecting a read error. The DNA is left out, because the CDR3 cannot be placed on it with certainty; the CDR3 is given as TCRdb lists it. V gene TRBV3-1 combines with J gene TRBJ2-1; TRBD2 is the table's D call, not checked against the DNA. Germline V lookup: CDR1 LGHDT, CDR2 YNNKEL (reference sequence). Termini included, the CDR3 measures 16 amino acids. CDR3 loop: CASSQALAGGTDTQYL.

This clonotype has a count of ten or more. DNA for the CDR3: TGTGCCAGCAGTTCGACCTTAGCTTATGGCTACACCTTC. Translated: CASSSTLAYGYTF. This chain links TRBV6-5 with TRBJ1-2; D unresolved. The CDR3 spans 13 residues. Trimming pared 4 bases from V and 5 bases from J, leaving 11 bases between. CDR1 and CDR2 from the germline V gene are MNHEY and SVGAGI.

This clonotype was counted ten times or more. J is TRBJ1-1 and V is TRBV10-3, with D possibly being TRBD1 (5 bases). Trimming took 6 bases from V and 4 from J, leaving 18 bases between them. This CDR3 contains 15 residues. Germline values: CDR1 ENHRY, CDR2 SYGVKD. The CDR3 here is CAIRNYEGPGTEAFF. Written as DNA, the CDR3 is TGTGCCATCAGAAATTACGAGGGGCCGGGCACTGAAGCTTTCTTT.

The chain carries TRBV4-2 and TRBJ1-2; no clear D gene. The V and J ends lost 1 base and 5 bases respectively, with 14 bases between them. CDR3 length equals 15 residues. Germline V gene data show CDR1 as LGHNA and CDR2 as YNFKEQ. In DNA form, the CDR3 reads TGTGCCAGCAGCCAAGGGCAAAGGACTTCGTATGGCTACACCTTC. Residues: CASSQGQRTSYGYTF.

This clonotype was seen ten or more times. This rearrangement joins TRBV30 to TRBJ1-5, with no clear D. CDR1 and CDR2 (germline): GTSNPN, SVGIG (reference sequence). The CDR3 totals 15 residues. V was shortened by 0 bases and J by 9 bases, with 18 bases between the two germline ends. In DNA form, the CDR3 reads TGTGCCTGGAGTGTACCAGGAGGCCCAGTCTGGCCCCAGCATTTT. Amino acid sequence: CAWSVPGGPVWPQHF.

This clonotype has a count of ten or more. The V call is TRBV15, the J call TRBJ2-5, with a tentative D call TRBD1 (5 bases). V dropped 0 bases and J dropped 3 bases, with 8 bases sitting between them. The CDR3 is 14 amino acids. Germline values: CDR1 LNHNV, CDR2 YYDKDF (reference sequence). The CDR3 loop is CATSRDSTEETQYF. The CDR3 DNA reads TGTGCCACCAGCAGAGATTCGACAGAAGAGACCCAGTACTTC.

This clonotype came up many times. This chain joins TRBV6-1 and TRBJ1-5, with TRBD1 matching 8 bases. This CDR3 is 14 amino acids long. Germline V lookup: CDR1 MNHNS, CDR2 SASEGT. With 5 bases clipped from V and 7 bases from J, the junction kept 7 bases outside the gene matches. The DNA for the CDR3 is TGTGCCAGCAGTCGACAGGGGCTAGGGCAGCCCCAGCATTTT. This codes for CASSRQGLGQPQHF.

This sequence joins TRBV28 and TRBJ1-1, with a weak D call TRBD1 (6 bases). The CDR3 loop spans 16 amino acids. Germline loops: CDR1 MDHEN, CDR2 SYDVKM. Trimming shortened V by 7 bases and J by 0 bases, and 18 bases separated the two germline ends. Here the CDR3 reads CASTLSWGGLNTEAFF. In nucleotides, the CDR3 is TGTGCCAGCACCCTATCCTGGGGGGGGCTGAACACTGAAGCTTTCTTT.

The rearrangement links TRBV30 to TRBJ1-1, with D maybe TRBD1 (6 bases). CDR3 length equals 14 residues. The germline gives CDR1 GTSNPN, CDR2 SVGIG (reference sequence). The ends were cut back, 0 bases at V and 0 bases at J, with 8 bases in the middle. This CDR3 reads CAWSVQGMNTEAFF. For the CDR3, the DNA is TGTGCCTGGAGTGTACAGGGTATGAACACTGAAGCTTTCTTT.

This clonotype was counted many times. The CDR3 bases are TGTGCCAGCAGCCCAGGAGGTGGTGAAAAACTGTTTTTT. Its protein product is CASSPGGGEKLFF. The rearrangement joins TRBV11-3 to TRBJ1-4; D not resolved. Germline CDR1 SGHNT, CDR2 YENEEA. V lost 5 bases, J lost 7 bases, and 11 bases lay in between. This CDR3 is 13 amino acids long.

This clonotype was picked up many times. The J gene is TRBJ1-2, the V gene TRBV28; D is uncertain. The CDR3 is 15 residues long. Germline V gene lookup returns CDR1 MDHEN and CDR2 SYDVKM. Trimming stripped 10 bases from V and 0 bases from J, with 18 bases between. Written as DNA, the CDR3 is TGTGCCACCACCCGATTTAGTGAAGCTAACTATGGCTACACCTTC. Its translation is CATTRFSEANYGYTF.